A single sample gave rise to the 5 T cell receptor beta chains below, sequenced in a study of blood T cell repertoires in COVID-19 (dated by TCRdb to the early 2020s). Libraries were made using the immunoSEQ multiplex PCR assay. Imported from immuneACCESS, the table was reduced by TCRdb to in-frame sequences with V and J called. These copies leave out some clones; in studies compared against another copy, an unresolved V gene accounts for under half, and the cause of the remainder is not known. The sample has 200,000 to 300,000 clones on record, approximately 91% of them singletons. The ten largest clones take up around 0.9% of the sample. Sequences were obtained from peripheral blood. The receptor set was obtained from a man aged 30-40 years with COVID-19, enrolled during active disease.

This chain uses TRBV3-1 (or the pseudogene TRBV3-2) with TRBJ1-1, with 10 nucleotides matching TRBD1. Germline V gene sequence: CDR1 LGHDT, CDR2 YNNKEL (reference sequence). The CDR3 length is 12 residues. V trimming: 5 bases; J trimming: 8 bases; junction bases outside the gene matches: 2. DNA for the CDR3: TGTGCCAGCAGCGACAGGGGGCGCGAAGCTTTCTTT. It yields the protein CASSDRGREAFF.

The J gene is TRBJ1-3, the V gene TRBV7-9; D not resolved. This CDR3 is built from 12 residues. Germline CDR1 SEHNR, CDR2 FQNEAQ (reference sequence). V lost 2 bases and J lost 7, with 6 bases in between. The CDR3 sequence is CASSLTGNTIYF. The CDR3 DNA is TGTGCCAGCAGCTTAACCGGTAACACCATATATTTT. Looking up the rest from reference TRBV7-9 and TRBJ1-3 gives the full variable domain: DTGVSQNPRHKITKRGQNVTFRCDPISEHNRLYWYRQTLGQGPEFLTYFQNEAQLEKSRLLSDRFSAERPKGSFSTLEIQRTEQGDSAMYLCASSLTGNTIYFGEGSWLTVV.

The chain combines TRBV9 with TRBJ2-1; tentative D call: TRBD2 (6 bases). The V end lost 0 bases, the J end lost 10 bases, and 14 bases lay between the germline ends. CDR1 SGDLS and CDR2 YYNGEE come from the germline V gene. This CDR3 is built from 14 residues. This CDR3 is CASSVDRGRQEQFF. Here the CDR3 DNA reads TGTGCCAGCAGCGTAGATAGAGGGAGGCAGGAGCAGTTCTTC.

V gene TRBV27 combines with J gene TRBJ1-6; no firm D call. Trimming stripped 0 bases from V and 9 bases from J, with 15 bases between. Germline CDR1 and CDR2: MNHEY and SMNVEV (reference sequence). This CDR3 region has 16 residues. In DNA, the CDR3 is TGTGCCAGCAGTTTATCGAAGGTCCTCGAGGGTTCACCCCTCCACTTT. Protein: CASSLSKVLEGSPLHF.

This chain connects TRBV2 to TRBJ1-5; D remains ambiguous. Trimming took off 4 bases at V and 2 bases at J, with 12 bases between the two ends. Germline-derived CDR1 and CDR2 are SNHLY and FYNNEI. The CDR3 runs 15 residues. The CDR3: CASSGDPRGNQPQHF. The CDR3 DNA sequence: TGTGCCAGCAGTGGCGACCCGAGGGGCAATCAGCCCCAGCATTTT.